The clone carrying this TCR beta chain is a singleton in its sample. Germline assignment: CDR1 SGHRS and CDR2 YFSETQ. The junction had 18 bases not matched to a gene; V was cut back by 4 bases and J by 4 bases. CDR3 size: 18 residues. The data were obtained in a study of shared T cell receptors in the human thymus. Assay: immunoSEQ multiplex PCR; the TCRdb copy retains only in-frame clones and omits some. The profile shows 450,000 to 650,000 clones, roughly 74% of them singletons. These records were also assigned to another study, of human thymus T cells. That study reports: Healthy Finnish infants undergoing corrective surgery for congenital heart defects were the donors. Gene usage (both V and J) appeared biased in thymic and blood repertoires.

The receptor was derived from a boy less than two years old with a congenital heart defect. This chain connects TRBV5-1 to TRBJ2-7; 9 nucleotides line up with TRBD2. Material for sequencing was thymocytes. The CDR3 spells CASSLEVGKKREVYEQYF. As DNA, the CDR3 is TGCGCCAGCAGCCTGGAGGTGGGTAAGAAGCGGGAGGTGTACGAGCAGTACTTC.